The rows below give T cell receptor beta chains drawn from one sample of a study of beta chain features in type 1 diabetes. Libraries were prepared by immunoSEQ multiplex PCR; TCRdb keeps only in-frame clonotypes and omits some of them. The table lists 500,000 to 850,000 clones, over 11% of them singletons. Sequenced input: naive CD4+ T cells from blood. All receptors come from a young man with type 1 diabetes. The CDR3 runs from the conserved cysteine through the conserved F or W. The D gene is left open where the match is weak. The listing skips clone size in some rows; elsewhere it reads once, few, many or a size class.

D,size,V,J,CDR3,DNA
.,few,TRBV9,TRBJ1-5,CASSSGLLDQPQHF,TGTGCCAGCAGCTCCGGCTTACTTGATCAGCCCCAGCATTTT
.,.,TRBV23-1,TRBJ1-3,CASSPSGIGRGLGNTIYF,TGCGCCAGCAGTCCCTCAGGGATCGGACGAGGCCTTGGAAACACCATATATTTT
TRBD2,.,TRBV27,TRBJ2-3,CASLSGQGPDTQYF,TGTGCCAGCCTTAGCGGGCAGGGCCCAGATACGCAGTATTTT
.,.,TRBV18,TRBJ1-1,CASSLGTTDTEAFF,TGTGCCAGCTCTCTCGGGACAACCGACACTGAAGCTTTCTTT
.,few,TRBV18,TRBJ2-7,CASSPASYEQYF,TGTGCCAGCTCACCGGCCAGCTACGAGCAGTACTTC
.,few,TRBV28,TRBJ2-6,CATAGTGSGANVLTF,TGTGCCACCGCGGGCACGGGCTCTGGGGCCAACGTCCTGACTTTC
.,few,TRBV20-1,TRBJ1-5,CSAGSPQHF,TGCAGTGCTGGCAGCCCCCAGCATTTT
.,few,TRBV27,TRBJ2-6,CASSRLPGANVLTF,TGTGCCAGCAGCAGGCTCCCTGGGGCCAACGTCCTGACTTTC
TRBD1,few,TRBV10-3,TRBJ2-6,CAIHGTGGLISSGANVLTF,TGTGCCATCCACGGGACAGGGGGACTTATCAGCTCTGGGGCCAACGTCCTGACTTTC
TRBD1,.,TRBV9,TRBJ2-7,CASSGRSRQGANYEQYF,TGTGCCAGCAGCGGGCGATCTCGACAGGGGGCAAACTACGAGCAGTACTTC
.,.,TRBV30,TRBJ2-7,CAWSVVWAEQYF,TGTGCCTGGAGTGTAGTATGGGCCGAGCAGTACTTC
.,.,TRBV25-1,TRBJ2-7,CASSGIREQYF,TGTGCCAGCAGTGGGATCAGGGAGCAGTACTTC
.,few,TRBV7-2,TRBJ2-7,CASSWSANEQYF,TGTGCCAGCAGCTGGTCTGCGAACGAGCAGTACTTC
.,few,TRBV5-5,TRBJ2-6,CASTAQGYRANVLTF,TGTGCCAGCACCGCACAGGGATATCGGGCCAACGTCCTGACTTTC
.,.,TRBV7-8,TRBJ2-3,CASSSDGGHTDTQYF,TGTGCCAGCAGCTCCGACGGGGGTCACACAGATACGCAGTATTTT
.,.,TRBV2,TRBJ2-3,CATGGSTDTQYF,TGTGCCACCGGGGGCAGCACAGATACGCAGTATTTT
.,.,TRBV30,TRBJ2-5,CAWSVWGGGQETQYF,TGTGCCTGGAGTGTATGGGGCGGAGGACAAGAGACCCAGTACTTC
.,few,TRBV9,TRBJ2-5,CASSAETETQYF,TGTGCCAGCAGCGCCGAGACAGAGACCCAGTACTTC
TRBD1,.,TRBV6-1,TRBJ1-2,CASKPGQDYGYTF,TGTGCCAGCAAACCAGGACAGGACTATGGCTACACCTTC
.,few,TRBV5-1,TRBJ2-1,CASSGTGGDEQFF,TGCGCCAGCAGCGGCACAGGTGGAGATGAGCAGTTCTTC
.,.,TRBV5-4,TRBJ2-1,CASSSGTTVPHEQFF,TGTGCCAGCAGCTCAGGAACGACAGTACCCCATGAGCAGTTCTTC
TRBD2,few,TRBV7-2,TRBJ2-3,CASKPSGPAFGTDTQYF,TGTGCCAGCAAACCTAGCGGGCCTGCTTTCGGCACAGATACGCAGTATTTT
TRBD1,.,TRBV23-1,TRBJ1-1,CASSPNQRDRDTEAFF,TGCGCCAGCAGTCCAAATCAACGGGACAGAGACACTGAAGCTTTCTTT
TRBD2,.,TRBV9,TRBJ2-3,CASSASGRTDTQYF,TGTGCCAGCAGCGCTAGCGGCCGCACAGATACGCAGTATTTT
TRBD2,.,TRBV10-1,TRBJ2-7,CASRPSMAGGYEQYF,TGCGCCAGCAGGCCATCAATGGCGGGAGGGTACGAGCAGTACTTC
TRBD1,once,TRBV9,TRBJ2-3,CASSFHPGGRKTDTQYF,TGTGCCAGCAGCTTTCACCCAGGGGGCAGAAAGACAGATACGCAGTATTTT
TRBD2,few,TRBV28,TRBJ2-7,CASSSQTSGRYEQYF,TGTGCCAGCAGTTCCCAGACTAGCGGGAGGTACGAGCAGTACTTC
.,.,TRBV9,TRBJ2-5,CASSVAIGRAETQYF,TGTGCCAGCAGCGTAGCTATCGGACGGGCAGAGACCCAGTACTTC
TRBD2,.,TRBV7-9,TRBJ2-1,CARGLAGGGEQFF,TGTGCCAGAGGACTAGCGGGAGGTGGTGAGCAGTTCTTC
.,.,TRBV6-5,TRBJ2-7,CASSYSRQGSSYEQYF,TGTGCCAGCAGTTACTCGCGGCAGGGGAGCTCCTACGAGCAGTACTTC
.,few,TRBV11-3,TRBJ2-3,CASSLDLAIGTQYF,TGTGCCAGCAGCTTAGATCTAGCGATTGGGACGCAGTATTTT
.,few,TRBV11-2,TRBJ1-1,CASSLQGTNTEAFF,TGTGCCAGCAGCTTACAGGGGACGAACACTGAAGCTTTCTTT
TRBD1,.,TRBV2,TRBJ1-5,CASSRDRGGGNQPQHF,TGTGCCAGCAGTCGGGACAGGGGTGGTGGCAATCAGCCCCAGCATTTT
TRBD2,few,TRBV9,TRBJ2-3,CASKAGGPGTDTQYF,TGTGCCAGCAAAGCGGGGGGGCCCGGCACAGATACGCAGTATTTT
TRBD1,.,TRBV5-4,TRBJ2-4,CATKAQDRGNIQYF,TGTGCCACCAAAGCCCAGGACAGGGGCAACATTCAGTACTTC